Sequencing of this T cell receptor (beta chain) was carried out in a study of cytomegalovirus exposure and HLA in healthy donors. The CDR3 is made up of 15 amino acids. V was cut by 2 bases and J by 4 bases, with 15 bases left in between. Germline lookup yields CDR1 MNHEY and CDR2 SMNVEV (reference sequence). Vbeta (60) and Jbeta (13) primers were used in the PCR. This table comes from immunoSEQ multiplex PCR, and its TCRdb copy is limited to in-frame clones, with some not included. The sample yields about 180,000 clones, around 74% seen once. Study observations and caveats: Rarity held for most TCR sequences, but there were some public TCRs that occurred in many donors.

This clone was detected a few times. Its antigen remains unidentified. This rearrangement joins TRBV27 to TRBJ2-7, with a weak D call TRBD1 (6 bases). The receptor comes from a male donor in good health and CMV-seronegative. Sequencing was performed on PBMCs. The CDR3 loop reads CASSLTTDRRYEQYF. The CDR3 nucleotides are TGTGCCAGCAGTTTAACCACGGACAGAAGATACGAGCAGTACTTC.